This passage covers 8 T cell receptor beta chains from one sample sequenced in a study of a mutant IDH1 vaccine in newly diagnosed glioma. Their specific antigens are unknown. Profiling relied on immunoSEQ multiplex PCR, and the TCRdb table lists in-frame clones only, not all of them. Among over 50,000 clones listed, just under 90% were seen once. Time point reported: week 5, during vaccination. Vaccination comprised doses that each held 300 ug of mutant IDH1 20-mer peptide, plus topical imiquimod. Sequencing was performed on PBMCs, taken from a glioma patient whose treatment included an IDH1 peptide vaccine. These receptors originate from a woman aged 40 to 50 with glioma.

The CDR3 bases are TGTGCCAGCAGCTTCCGACTAGTGGACACCGGGGAGCTGTTTTTT. Its protein is CASSFRLVDTGELFF. The V call is TRBV7-2, the J call TRBJ2-2, with D possibly being TRBD2 (6 bases). CDR1 is SGHTA and CDR2 is FQGNSA in the germline V gene. Trimming shortened V by 3 bases and J by 3 bases, and 11 bases separated the two germline ends. The CDR3 loop spans 15 amino acids. The variable domain in full, completed from reference TRBV7-2 and TRBJ2-2, reads GAGVSQSPSNKVTEKGKDVELRCDPISGHTALYWYRQSLGQGLEFLIYFQGNSAPDKSGLPSDRFSAERTGGSVSTLTIQRTQQEDSAVYLCASSFRLVDTGELFFGEGSRLTVL.

V is TRBV5-1 and J is TRBJ2-1; TRBD2 matches 9 bases. The CDR3 is 16 residues long. CDR1 is SGHRS, CDR2 YFSETQ, per germline. V dropped 4 bases and J dropped 4; count of bases not matched to a gene: 9. The CDR3 DNA reads as TGCGCCAGCAGCCCTCGCCCTGCGGGAGGGTACAATGAGCAGTTCTTC. It yields the protein CASSPRPAGGYNEQFF.

The chain is built from TRBV19 and TRBJ1-1; D is undetermined. The V gene lost 3 bases and the J gene lost 1 base, with 6 bases spanning the gap. This CDR3 contains 13 residues. The germline CDR1 and CDR2 sequences are LNHDA and SQIVND (reference sequence). CDR3 loop: CASSIKRNTEAFF. The CDR3, as DNA: TGTGCCAGTAGTATTAAGCGGAACACTGAAGCTTTCTTT. Full variable domain (remainder filled in from reference TRBV19 and TRBJ1-1): DGGITQSPKYLFRKEGQNVTLSCEQNLNHDAMYWYRQDPGQGLRLIYYSQIVNDFQKGDIAEGYSVSREKKESFPLTVTSAQKNPTAFYLCASSIKRNTEAFFGQGTRLTVV.

The gene calls are TRBV29-1 and TRBJ1-1; TRBD1 might be the D (6 bases). Trimming removed 1 base from V and 6 bases from J, with 15 bases in between. Germline V lookup: CDR1 SQVTM, CDR2 ANQGSEA. This CDR3 contains 14 residues. The CDR3 nucleotides are TGCAGCGTTGAAGTGGGGGCCCGGACGGCTGAAGCTTTCTTT. Protein product: CSVEVGARTAEAFF.

This chain uses TRBV19 with TRBJ1-5; 7 bases align to TRBD1. This CDR3 is 16 amino acids long. The junction had 11 bases not matched to a gene; V was cut back by 5 bases and J by 4 bases. Per germline, CDR1 LNHDA and CDR2 SQIVND (reference sequence). This chain's CDR3 is CASSYPARDSNQPQHF. In DNA form, the CDR3 reads TGTGCCAGTAGTTACCCGGCCCGGGACAGTAATCAGCCCCAGCATTTT.

V is TRBV6-6 and J is TRBJ2-4, with D possibly being TRBD2 (6 bases). The V and J ends lost 4 bases and 0 bases respectively, with 10 bases between them. Germline CDR1 is MNHNY and CDR2 is SVGAGI (reference sequence). This CDR3 is built from 15 residues. The DNA for the CDR3 is TGTGCCAGCAGTTTCGGGGGTGAAGCCAAAAACATTCAGTACTTC. Its protein is CASSFGGEAKNIQYF.

The rearrangement uses TRBV20-1 and TRBJ1-2; D gene uncertain. Germline V CDR1 and CDR2: DFQATT, SNEGSKA (reference sequence). This CDR3 region has 11 residues. Trimming removed 3 bases at V and 8 bases at J, with 10 bases between. The CDR3 DNA reads as TGCAGTGCTAGTGTCCGGGGAGGCTACACCTTC. It translates to CSASVRGGYTF.

The chain has TRBV7-2 and TRBJ2-7, with 8 bases matching TRBD2. Germline V gene lookup returns CDR1 SGHTA and CDR2 FQGNSA. J gave up 2 bases and V 6 bases, and 9 bases lay outside the gene matches. The CDR3 extends over 15 amino acids. Here the CDR3 reads CASSREAGAPYEQYF. The DNA for the CDR3 is TGTGCCAGCAGTCGAGAAGCGGGGGCCCCCTACGAGCAGTACTTC. The whole variable domain, remainder taken from reference TRBV7-2 and TRBJ2-7, is GAGVSQSPSNKVTEKGKDVELRCDPISGHTALYWYRQSLGQGLEFLIYFQGNSAPDKSGLPSDRFSAERTGGSVSTLTIQRTQQEDSAVYLCASSREAGAPYEQYFGPGTRLTVT.